This TCR beta chain was identified in a study of cytomegalovirus exposure and HLA in healthy donors. Background on the study: Genetic ancestry analysis placed 75% to 85% of the roughly 400 donors that were genotyped in the Caucasian-associated cluster. Findings and limits, study-wide: Available immune exposure information was restricted to CMV serostatus only. From TCR beta sequences, most subjects' HLA-A and HLA-B alleles were reportedly predicted accurately.

It was with 60 Vbeta and 13 Jbeta primers that the PCR ran. The repertoire was sequenced with immunoSEQ multiplex PCR; TCRdb's copy has only in-frame clones and lacks some. Among 250,000 to 300,000 clones, roughly four fifths were seen once, and the ten largest hold approximately 2%. A note on this clone: The antigen remains unidentified.

The sequence derives from a middle-aged woman in good health and CMV-seropositive. The sample comprised PBMCs.

For the CDR3, the DNA is TGTGCCAGCAGCGCTCGGGCGGGGGGAAGCTACAATGAGCAGTTCTTC. Its protein is CASSARAGGSYNEQFF. The rearrangement joins TRBV7-8 to TRBJ2-1; TRBD2 matches 8 bases. This CDR3 comprises 16 residues. The V gene's germline CDR1 is SGHVS and CDR2 FQNEAQ. V lost 5 bases, J lost 3 bases, and 9 bases stayed unmatched.